A selection of T cell receptor beta chains follows, all from one sample in a study of identifying expanded T cells in peripheral blood. Assay: immunoSEQ multiplex PCR; the TCRdb copy retains only in-frame clones and omits some. The repertoire holds 100,000 or so clones, approximately 90% seen once, with about a sixth in the top ten. The source material was blood. The source of these receptors is a person aged 18 to 70 in good health. Each CDR3 is given with its conserved first and last residue. D genes are given only for firm matches. A row's size may be missing; if present it is once, few, many or a size class.

TRBJ1-6	TRBV6-6	NA	NA	CATQGGGKYSPLHF	TGTGCCACTCAAGGGGGGGGTAAATATTCACCCCTCCACTTT
TRBJ1-1	TRBV5-4	once	NA	CASSFRGGNTEAFF	TGTGCCAGCAGCTTTCGGGGGGGTAACACTGAAGCTTTCTTT
TRBJ2-1	TRBV13	NA	NA	CASSSLSAPSSYNEQFF	TGTGCCAGCAGCTCCCTAAGCGCGCCCAGCTCCTACAATGAGCAGTTCTTC
TRBJ2-3	TRBV6-5	NA	NA	CASSYSGPATDTQYF	TGTGCCAGCAGTTACTCGGGACCGGCCACAGATACGCAGTATTTT
TRBJ2-7	TRBV18	NA	NA	CASSPPGRYEQYF	TGTGCCAGCTCACCCCCAGGACGGTACGAGCAGTACTTC
TRBJ2-2	TRBV16	NA	NA	CASGRSGELFF	TGTGCCAGCGGAAGATCCGGGGAGCTGTTTTTT
TRBJ2-7	TRBV27	NA	NA	CASAPLEFRPIEQYF	TGTGCCAGCGCCCCACTAGAGTTTCGGCCTATCGAGCAGTACTTC
TRBJ2-7	TRBV7-9	NA	NA	CASSGTRAYEQYF	TGTGCCAGCAGTGGGACGCGGGCCTACGAGCAGTACTTC
TRBJ2-7	TRBV4-3	NA	TRBD1	CASSQDPGGSYEQYF	TGCGCCAGCAGCCAAGATCCAGGGGGAAGTTACGAGCAGTACTTC
TRBJ1-1	TRBV13	NA	NA	CASSLGLRGTEAFF	TGTGCCAGCAGCTTAGGCCTTCGGGGGACTGAAGCTTTCTTT
TRBJ2-7	TRBV5-1	medium-sized	NA	CASSTGVQDEQYF	TGCGCCAGCTCAACAGGCGTTCAGGACGAGCAGTACTTC
TRBJ2-7	TRBV9	NA	TRBD1	CASSEQGVAYEQYF	TGTGCCAGCAGCGAGCAGGGGGTGGCCTACGAGCAGTACTTC
TRBJ1-5	TRBV2	NA	NA	CASSEAGTLPLIDNQPQHF	TGTGCCAGCAGTGAAGCGGGGACACTCCCCCTTATAGACAATCAGCCCCAGCATTTT
TRBJ2-5	TRBV7-9	NA	NA	CASSFGEETQYF	TGTGCCAGCAGCTTTGGGGAAGAGACCCAGTACTTC
TRBJ2-3	TRBV5-1	NA	NA	CASSAPGAAPYTDTQYF	TGCGCCAGCAGCGCCCCCGGCGCAGCACCCTACACAGATACGCAGTATTTT
TRBJ1-2	TRBV6-5	few	NA	CASSLSGTPTLGYTF	TGTGCCAGCAGTTTATCCGGGACGCCAACGCTAGGCTACACCTTC
TRBJ1-4	TRBV6-5	NA	NA	CASSSSGVRPEKLFF	TGTGCCAGCAGTTCCTCAGGGGTTAGACCGGAAAAACTGTTTTTT
TRBJ2-2	TRBV10-2	NA	TRBD1	CASSKGGQGNWNTGELFF	TGCGCCAGCTCCAAGGGGGGACAGGGGAATTGGAACACCGGGGAGCTGTTTTTT
TRBJ2-3	TRBV6-5	NA	TRBD1	CASSRGQGAMDTQYF	TGTGCCAGCAGTCGAGGACAGGGGGCAATGGATACGCAGTATTTT
TRBJ2-5	TRBV6-5	NA	TRBD1	CASTLEGTGRGTQYF	TGTGCCAGCACCCTCGAGGGGACAGGCAGAGGGACCCAGTACTTC
TRBJ2-7	TRBV2	once	NA	CASSATGEQYF	TGTGCCAGCAGTGCTACGGGCGAGCAGTACTTC
TRBJ1-2	TRBV28	NA	NA	CASSLRLYGYTF	TGTGCCAGCAGTTTACGACTCTATGGCTACACCTTC
TRBJ2-3	TRBV5-1	NA	TRBD2	CASSPRTSGGTTDTQYF	TGCGCCAGCAGCCCGAGGACTAGCGGGGGGACCACAGATACGCAGTATTTT
TRBJ2-2	TRBV4-3	NA	NA	CASSQGTKTGELFF	TGCGCCAGCAGCCAAGGGACAAAAACCGGGGAGCTGTTTTTT
TRBJ1-5	TRBV18	NA	TRBD1	CASSPTGQLNQPQHF	TGTGCCAGCTCACCAACGGGACAGCTCAATCAGCCCCAGCATTTT
TRBJ2-1	TRBV13	NA	TRBD2	CASSGSRGGLEQFF	TGTGCCAGCAGCGGATCACGGGGGGGCCTTGAGCAGTTCTTC
TRBJ2-2	TRBV19	NA	TRBD1	CASDNRGRSGELFF	TGTGCCAGCGACAACAGGGGGAGGTCCGGGGAGCTGTTTTTT
TRBJ1-5	TRBV7-9	NA	TRBD1	CASSHESGGWGQPQHF	TGTGCCAGCAGCCATGAATCAGGGGGCTGGGGACAGCCCCAGCATTTT
TRBJ1-1	TRBV18	NA	TRBD1	CASSPRQGFSNTEAFF	TGTGCCAGCTCACCCCGACAGGGATTTTCGAACACTGAAGCTTTCTTT
TRBJ2-1	TRBV28	NA	NA	CASSPTLGGGWNEQFF	TGTGCCAGCAGTCCCACTTTAGGGGGGGGCTGGAATGAGCAGTTCTTC
TRBJ1-2	TRBV29-1	NA	NA	CSVSRRTNYGYTF	TGCAGCGTTAGCAGGCGGACTAACTATGGCTACACCTTC
TRBJ2-7	TRBV7-9	NA	TRBD1	CASSSDRDRGDEQYF	TGTGCCAGCAGCTCCGACCGGGACAGGGGTGACGAGCAGTACTTC
TRBJ1-5	TRBV18	few	NA	CASSQGSQQPQHF	TGTGCCAGCTCACAAGGTAGTCAGCAGCCCCAGCATTTT
TRBJ1-3	TRBV7-2	once	NA	CASSFLGAYSGNTIYF	TGTGCCAGCAGCTTTTTGGGGGCCTACTCTGGAAACACCATATATTTT
TRBJ1-1	TRBV7-9	NA	NA	CASRQGNTEAFF	TGTGCCAGCAGGCAGGGGAACACTGAAGCTTTCTTT
TRBJ2-3	TRBV13	once	NA	CASSLVASTDTQYF	TGTGCCAGCAGCTTAGTTGCCAGCACAGATACGCAGTATTTT
TRBJ2-1	TRBV7-9	NA	TRBD2	CASSPPSGGNNEQFF	TGTGCCAGCAGCCCTCCTAGCGGGGGTAACAATGAGCAGTTCTTC
TRBJ2-3	TRBV10-1	NA	NA	CASSEQRWALRATDTQYF	TGCGCCAGCAGTGAGCAAAGATGGGCGTTGAGGGCCACAGATACGCAGTATTTT
TRBJ2-1	TRBV14	NA	TRBD1	CASSSLSGTGFDEQFF	TGTGCCAGCAGCTCGTTATCCGGGACAGGGTTCGATGAGCAGTTCTTC
TRBJ2-7	TRBV6-5	once	TRBD2	CASSSAWGGRGEQYF	TGTGCCAGCAGCTCGGCCTGGGGGGGAAGAGGCGAGCAGTACTTC
TRBJ1-1	TRBV6-6	NA	NA	CASSWAEWGTEAFF	TGTGCCAGCAGCTGGGCTGAATGGGGCACTGAAGCTTTCTTT
TRBJ2-3	TRBV19	NA	NA	CASGTRTDTQYF	TGTGCCAGTGGCACCCGCACAGATACGCAGTATTTT
TRBJ2-1	TRBV27	NA	TRBD1	CASADRAFDNEQFF	TGTGCCAGTGCGGACAGGGCCTTTGACAATGAGCAGTTCTTC
TRBJ2-7	TRBV6-5	NA	TRBD2	CASGPGLGGFEQYF	TGTGCCAGCGGGCCGGGACTAGGCGGCTTCGAGCAGTACTTC
TRBJ1-2	TRBV30	NA	NA	CAWELGNYGYTF	TGTGCCTGGGAGCTCGGGAACTATGGCTACACCTTC
TRBJ2-1	TRBV27	NA	TRBD2	CASSSLAGGVGNEQFF	TGTGCCAGCAGTTCGCTAGCGGGGGGTGTTGGCAATGAGCAGTTCTTC
TRBJ2-2	TRBV5-1	NA	NA	CASSLEVSTNTGELFF	TGCGCCAGCAGCTTGGAAGTTTCCACGAACACCGGGGAGCTGTTTTTT
TRBJ1-4	TRBV5-1	NA	NA	CASSLDHEKLFF	TGCGCCAGCAGCTTGGATCACGAAAAACTGTTTTTT
TRBJ2-5	TRBV30	NA	TRBD2	CAWSLGLAGGGETQYF	TGTGCCTGGAGTCTCGGACTAGCGGGGGGAGGGGAGACCCAGTACTTC
TRBJ1-1	TRBV18	NA	NA	CASSPGRLNTEAFF	TGTGCCAGCTCACCAGGTCGGTTGAACACTGAAGCTTTCTTT
TRBJ1-6	TRBV6-5	NA	NA	CASSLTADPFSPLHF	TGTGCCAGCAGTCTAACCGCCGATCCCTTTTCACCCCTCCACTTT
TRBJ1-3	TRBV7-2	NA	NA	CASSLAQATPLGNTIYF	TGTGCCAGCAGCTTAGCACAGGCAACTCCTTTGGGAAACACCATATATTTT
TRBJ1-2	TRBV9	few	TRBD1	CASSAGQGVSYTF	TGTGCCAGCAGCGCTGGACAGGGAGTATCCTACACCTTC
TRBJ2-7	TRBV13	NA	NA	CASSGGLTSSYEQYF	TGTGCCAGCAGTGGGGGACTTACCAGCTCCTACGAGCAGTACTTC